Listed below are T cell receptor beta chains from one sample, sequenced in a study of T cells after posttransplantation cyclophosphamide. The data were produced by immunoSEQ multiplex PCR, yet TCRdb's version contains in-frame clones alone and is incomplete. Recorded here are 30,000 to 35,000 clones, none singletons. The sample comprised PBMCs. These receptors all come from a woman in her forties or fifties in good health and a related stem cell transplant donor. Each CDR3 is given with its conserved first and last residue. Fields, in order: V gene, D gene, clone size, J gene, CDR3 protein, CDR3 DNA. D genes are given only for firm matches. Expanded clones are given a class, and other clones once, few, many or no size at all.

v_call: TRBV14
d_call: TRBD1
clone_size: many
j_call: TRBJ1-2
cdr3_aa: CASSQYWAGGDYGYTF
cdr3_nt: TGTGCCAGCAGCCAATATTGGGCAGGGGGTGACTATGGCTACACCTTC

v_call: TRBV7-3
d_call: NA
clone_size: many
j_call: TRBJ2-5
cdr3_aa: CASSALGQGLAGTNRGETQYF
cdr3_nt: TGTGCCAGCAGCGCACTCGGACAGGGACTAGCCGGAACTAACCGGGGAGAGACCCAGTACTTC

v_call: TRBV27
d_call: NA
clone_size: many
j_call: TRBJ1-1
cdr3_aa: CASSSGGVATEAFF
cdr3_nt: TGTGCCAGCAGTTCTGGGGGGGTGGCCACTGAAGCTTTCTTT

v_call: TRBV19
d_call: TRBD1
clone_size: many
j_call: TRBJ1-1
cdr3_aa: CASREQGRKVAEAFF
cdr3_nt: TGTGCCAGTCGAGAACAGGGGCGCAAAGTCGCTGAAGCTTTCTTT

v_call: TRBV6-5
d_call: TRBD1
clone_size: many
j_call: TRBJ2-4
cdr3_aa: CASSDRGDIQYF
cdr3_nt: TGTGCCAGCAGTGACAGGGGCGACATTCAGTACTTC

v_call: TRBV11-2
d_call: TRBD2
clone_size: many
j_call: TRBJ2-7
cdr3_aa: CASSLRLAGSQGRHEQYF
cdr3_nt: TGTGCCAGCAGCTTGCGGCTAGCGGGATCCCAGGGGCGCCACGAGCAGTACTTC

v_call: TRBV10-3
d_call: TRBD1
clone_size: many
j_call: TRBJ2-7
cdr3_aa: CAIRGDRGSYEQYF
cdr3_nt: TGTGCCATCAGGGGGGACAGGGGGTCCTACGAGCAGTACTTC

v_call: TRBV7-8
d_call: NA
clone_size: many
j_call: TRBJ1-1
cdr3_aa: CASSLGTVNTEAFF
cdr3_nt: TGTGCCAGCAGCTTAGGAACAGTGAACACTGAAGCTTTCTTT

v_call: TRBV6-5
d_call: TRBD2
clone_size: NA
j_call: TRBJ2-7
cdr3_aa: CASSRGGGDYQQYF
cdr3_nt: TGTGCCAGCAGCCGCGGGGGGGGAGACTACCAGCAGTACTTC

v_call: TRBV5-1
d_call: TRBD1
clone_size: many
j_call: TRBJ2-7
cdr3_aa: CASSIGTDSYEQYF
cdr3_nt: TGCGCCAGCAGCATCGGGACAGACTCCTACGAGCAGTACTTC

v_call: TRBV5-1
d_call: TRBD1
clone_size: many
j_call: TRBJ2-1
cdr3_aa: CASSLGTGHPRSYNEQFF
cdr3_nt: TGCGCCAGCAGCCTGGGGACAGGGCACCCACGGTCCTACAATGAGCAGTTCTTC

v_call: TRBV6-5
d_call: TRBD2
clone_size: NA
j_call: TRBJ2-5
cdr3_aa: CASSPTSGRAGTQYF
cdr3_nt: TGTGCCAGCAGTCCGACTAGCGGGAGGGCCGGGACCCAGTACTTC

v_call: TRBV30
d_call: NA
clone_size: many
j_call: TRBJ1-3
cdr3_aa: CAWSRALGADGNTIYF
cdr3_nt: TGTGCCTGGAGTCGTGCCCTAGGGGCGGATGGAAACACCATATATTTT

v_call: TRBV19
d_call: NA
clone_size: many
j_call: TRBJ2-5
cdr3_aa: CASSIDTGSETQYF
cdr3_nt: TGTGCCAGTAGTATAGATACAGGGAGCGAGACCCAGTACTTC

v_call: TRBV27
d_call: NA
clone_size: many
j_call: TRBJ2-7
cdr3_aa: CASRLLGLLNYEQYF
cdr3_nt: TGTGCCAGCAGGCTATTGGGACTTCTGAACTACGAGCAGTACTTC

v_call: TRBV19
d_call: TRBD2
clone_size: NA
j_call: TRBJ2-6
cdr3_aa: CASSRGVYSGANVLTF
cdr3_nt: TGTGCCAGTAGTCGGGGGGTCTACTCTGGGGCCAACGTCCTGACTTTC

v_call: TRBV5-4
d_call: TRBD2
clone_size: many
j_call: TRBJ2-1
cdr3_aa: CASSLDTSGRFNEQFF
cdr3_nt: TGTGCCAGCAGCTTGGATACTAGCGGGAGATTCAATGAGCAGTTCTTC

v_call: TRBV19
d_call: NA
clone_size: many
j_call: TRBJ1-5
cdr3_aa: CASSIGQGSNQPQHF
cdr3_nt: TGTGCCAGTAGTATAGGGCAGGGTAGCAATCAGCCCCAGCATTTT

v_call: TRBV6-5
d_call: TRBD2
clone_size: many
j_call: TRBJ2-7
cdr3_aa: CASSLQTSGYEQYF
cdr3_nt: TGTGCCAGCAGCTTACAGACTAGCGGGTACGAGCAGTACTTC

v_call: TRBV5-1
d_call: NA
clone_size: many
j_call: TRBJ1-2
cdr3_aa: CASSLGAPYGYTF
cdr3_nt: TGCGCCAGCAGCTTGGGCGCCCCGTATGGCTACACCTTC

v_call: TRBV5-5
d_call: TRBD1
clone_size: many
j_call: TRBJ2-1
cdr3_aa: CASSLRDSYNEQFF
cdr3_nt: TGTGCCAGCAGCTTGCGGGACAGTTACAATGAGCAGTTCTTC

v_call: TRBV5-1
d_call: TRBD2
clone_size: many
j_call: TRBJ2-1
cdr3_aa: CASSLALAAINEQFF
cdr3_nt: TGCGCCAGCAGCTTGGCCCTAGCGGCCATCAATGAGCAGTTCTTC

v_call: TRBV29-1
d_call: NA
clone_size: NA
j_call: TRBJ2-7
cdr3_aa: CSVEDAGASYEQYF
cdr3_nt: TGCAGCGTTGAAGACGCAGGGGCATCCTACGAGCAGTACTTC

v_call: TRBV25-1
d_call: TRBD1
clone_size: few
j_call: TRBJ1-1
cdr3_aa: CASQVTGVGTEAFF
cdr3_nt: TGTGCCAGCCAGGTCACAGGGGTGGGCACTGAAGCTTTCTTT

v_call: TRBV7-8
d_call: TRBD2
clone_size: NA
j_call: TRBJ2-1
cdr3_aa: CASSSRLAGYNEQFF
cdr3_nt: TGTGCCAGCAGCTCCCGACTAGCGGGGTACAATGAGCAGTTCTTC

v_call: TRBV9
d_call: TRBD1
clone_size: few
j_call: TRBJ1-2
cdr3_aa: CASSVALDRINYGYTF
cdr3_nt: TGTGCCAGCAGCGTAGCTTTGGACAGGATTAACTATGGCTACACCTTC

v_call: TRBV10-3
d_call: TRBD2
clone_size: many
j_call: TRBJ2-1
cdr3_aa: CAISEPSGSTLPSYNEQFF
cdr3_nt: TGTGCCATCAGTGAGCCTAGCGGCTCGACCTTACCTTCCTACAATGAGCAGTTCTTC

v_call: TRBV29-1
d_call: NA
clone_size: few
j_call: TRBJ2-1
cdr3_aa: CSARQTVILNEQFF
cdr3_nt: TGCAGCGCTAGACAGACCGTCATCCTCAATGAGCAGTTCTTC

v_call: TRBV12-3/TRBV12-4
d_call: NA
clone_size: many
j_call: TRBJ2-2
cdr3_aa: CASSLGGGELFF
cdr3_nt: TGTGCCAGCAGTCTCGGGGGCGGGGAGCTGTTTTTT

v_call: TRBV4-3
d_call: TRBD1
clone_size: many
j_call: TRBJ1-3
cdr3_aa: CASRLTGGSGNTIYF
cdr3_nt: TGCGCCAGCAGGCTTACAGGGGGATCTGGAAACACCATATATTTT

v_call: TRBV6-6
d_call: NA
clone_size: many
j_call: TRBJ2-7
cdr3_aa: CASGSGVGYEQYF
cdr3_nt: TGTGCCAGCGGGTCAGGGGTGGGGTACGAGCAGTACTTC